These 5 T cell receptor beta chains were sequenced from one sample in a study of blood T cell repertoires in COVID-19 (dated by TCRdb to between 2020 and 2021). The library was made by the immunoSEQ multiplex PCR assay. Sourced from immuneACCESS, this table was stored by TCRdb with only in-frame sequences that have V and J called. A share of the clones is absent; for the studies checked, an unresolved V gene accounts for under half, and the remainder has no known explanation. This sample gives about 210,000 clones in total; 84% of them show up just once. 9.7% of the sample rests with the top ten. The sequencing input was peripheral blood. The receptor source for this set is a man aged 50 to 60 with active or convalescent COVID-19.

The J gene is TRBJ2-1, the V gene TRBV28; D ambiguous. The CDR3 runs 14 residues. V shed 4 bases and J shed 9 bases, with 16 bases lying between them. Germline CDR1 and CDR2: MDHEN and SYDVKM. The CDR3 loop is CASSSFRSSGEQFF. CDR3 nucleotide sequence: TGTGCCAGCAGTTCCTTTAGATCGTCCGGTGAGCAGTTCTTC. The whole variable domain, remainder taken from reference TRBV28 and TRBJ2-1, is DVKVTQSSRYLVKRTGEKVFLECVQDMDHENMFWYRQDPGLGLRLIYFSYDVKMKEKGDIPEGYSVSREKKERFSLILESASTNQTSMYLCASSSFRSSGEQFFGPGTRLTVL.

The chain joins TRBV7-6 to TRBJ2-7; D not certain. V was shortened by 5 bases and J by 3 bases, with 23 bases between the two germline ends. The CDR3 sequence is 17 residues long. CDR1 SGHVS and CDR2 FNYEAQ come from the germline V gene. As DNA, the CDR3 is TGTGCCAGCAGCGTTACCTATAGTTCGACACCGAACTACGAGCAGTACTTC. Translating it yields CASSVTYSSTPNYEQYF.

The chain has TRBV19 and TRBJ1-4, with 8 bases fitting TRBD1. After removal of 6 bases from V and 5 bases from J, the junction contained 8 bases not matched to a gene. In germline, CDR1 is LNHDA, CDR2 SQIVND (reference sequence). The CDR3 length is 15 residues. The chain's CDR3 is CASRTGQGDNEKLFF. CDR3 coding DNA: TGTGCCAGTAGGACCGGACAGGGAGACAATGAAAAACTGTTTTTT.

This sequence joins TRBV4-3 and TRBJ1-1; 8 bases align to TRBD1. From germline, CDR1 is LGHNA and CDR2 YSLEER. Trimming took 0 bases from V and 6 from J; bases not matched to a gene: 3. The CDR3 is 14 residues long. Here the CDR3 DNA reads TGCGCCAGCAGCCAAGAGGACAGGGTTTCTGAAGCTTTCTTT. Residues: CASSQEDRVSEAFF.

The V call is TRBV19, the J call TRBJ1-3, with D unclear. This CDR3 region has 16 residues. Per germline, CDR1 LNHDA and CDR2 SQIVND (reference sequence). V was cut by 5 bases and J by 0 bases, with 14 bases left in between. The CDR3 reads CASSPHLEHSGNTIYF. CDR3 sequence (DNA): TGTGCCAGTAGTCCACACCTCGAACACTCTGGAAACACCATATATTTT.